Shown below are 30 T cell receptor beta chains from a single sample sequenced in a study of blood T cell repertoires in COVID-19. The table came from immunoSEQ multiplex PCR; TCRdb's copy has only in-frame clones and leaves some out. The sample consists of more than 100,000 clones, around 80% of them appearing once. The sequenced sample was peripheral blood. The receptors derive from a man aged 55 to 70 with active or convalescent COVID-19.

The CDR3 region is CAISEGQGGYEQFF. CDR3 nucleotide sequence: TGTGCCATCAGTGAGGGACAGGGCGGCTATGAGCAGTTCTTC. J is TRBJ2-1 and V is TRBV10-3; 8 bases agree with TRBD1. Germline V gene data show CDR1 as ENHRY and CDR2 as SYGVKD. The CDR3 consists of 14 residues. V was pared by 2 bases and J by 8 bases, with 5 bases of the junction left unmatched.

This clone was seen more than once but under ten times. This chain links TRBV4-3 with TRBJ1-2, with TRBD1 as a possible D gene (5 bases). This CDR3 has 14 residues. Germline assignment: CDR1 LGHNA and CDR2 YSLEER. Trimming left V 4 bases short and J 2 bases short, with 11 bases between. The CDR3 loop reads CASSRETENYGYTF. CDR3 bases: TGCGCCAGCAGCCGAGAGACAGAAAACTATGGCTACACCTTC.

The chain combines TRBV5-8 with TRBJ1-6, with D hard to call. The ends were cut back, 3 bases at V and 8 bases at J, with 12 bases in the middle. CDR3 length: 14 residues. CDR1 and CDR2 from the germline V gene are SGHTS and YDEGEE. CDR3 nucleotides: TGTGCCAGCAGCTGGGGTCGGCGGGATTCACCCCTCCACTTT. Protein product: CASSWGRRDSPLHF.

The chain recombines TRBV6-5 with TRBJ2-3; no firm D call. The CDR3 is made up of 12 amino acids. Trimming cost V 6 bases and J 6 bases, with 10 bases left between them. CDR1 and CDR2 (germline): MNHEY, SVGAGI. The CDR3 DNA is TGTGCCAGCAGACATGACGGGGATACGCAGTATTTT. It yields the protein CASRHDGDTQYF.

The chain links TRBV6-5 to TRBJ2-3; TRBD2 matches 7 bases. Trimming took 2 bases from V and 4 from J; bases not matched to a gene: 9. The CDR3 spans 16 residues. Germline V gene lookup returns CDR1 MNHEY and CDR2 SVGAGI. The CDR3: CASSYGEGGPADTQYF. As DNA, the CDR3 is TGTGCCAGCAGTTACGGGGAGGGAGGGCCCGCAGATACGCAGTATTTT.

This clone showed up just a few times. The CDR3, as DNA: TGCGCCAGCAGTGAGTCAGGAGGGGCCGGAAACACCATATATTTT. The encoded protein is CASSESGGAGNTIYF. The rearrangement uses TRBV10-2 and TRBJ1-3; D is perhaps TRBD1 (5 bases). Trimming took 0 bases from V and 4 from J, leaving 10 bases between them. Germline-derived CDR1 and CDR2 are WSHSY and SAAADI. This CDR3 contains 15 residues.

The chain couples TRBV5-1 to TRBJ1-2, with D unresolved. Per the germline V gene, CDR1 is SGHRS and CDR2 is YFSETQ. The CDR3 totals 13 residues. The germline V and J ends were trimmed by 3 bases and 8 bases, with 14 bases remaining between them. The CDR3 here is CASSSIQAGGYTF. CDR3 nucleotides: TGCGCCAGCAGCTCCATCCAGGCCGGAGGCTACACCTTC.

The gene calls are TRBV28 and TRBJ2-7; 12 nucleotides align to TRBD2. Germline CDR1 and CDR2: MDHEN and SYDVKM. The V gene end was trimmed by 7 bases and the J gene end by 3 bases; junction bases not matched to a gene: 4. The CDR3 totals 14 residues. The DNA of the CDR3 is TGTGCCAGCAAAGGACTAGCGGGAATCTACGAGCAGTACTTC. The encoded protein is CASKGLAGIYEQYF.

The CDR3 reads CASSLTGSSSYNSPLHF. Written as DNA, the CDR3 is TGTGCCAGCAGTCTTACAGGGAGTTCCTCCTATAATTCACCCCTCCACTTT. V is TRBV5-5 and J is TRBJ1-6, with D perhaps TRBD1 (6 bases). V was trimmed by 5 bases and J by 0 bases, leaving 15 bases between them. The CDR3 loop spans 17 amino acids. Germline CDR1 and CDR2: SGHKS and YYEKEE (reference sequence).

This clone appeared a single time. The chain carries TRBV6-5 and TRBJ1-1, with TRBD1 matching 10 bases. CDR3 length equals 15 residues. Germline CDR1 reads MNHEY; CDR2 reads SVGAGI. The trim removed 4 bases at V and 0 bases at J, leaving 2 bases unmatched. The CDR3 region is CASSSTGGLNTEAFF. The CDR3 nucleotides are TGTGCCAGCAGTTCGACAGGGGGCTTGAACACTGAAGCTTTCTTT.

V gene TRBV5-1 combines with J gene TRBJ2-1; 7 bases align to TRBD2. The V segment lost 0 bases and the J segment 6 bases; nucleotides outside the gene matches: 6. CDR3 length: 15 amino acids. Germline CDR1 SGHRS, CDR2 YFSETQ. The CDR3 is CASSLGPSGGNEQFF. The CDR3 coding sequence is TGCGCCAGCAGCTTGGGGCCTAGCGGTGGCAATGAGCAGTTCTTC.

Comments on this clone: This sample includes further DNA sequences coding for the same CDR3. The gene calls are TRBV27 and TRBJ2-5; possibly TRBD1 for D (5 bases). Germline CDR1 reads MNHEY; CDR2 reads SMNVEV (reference sequence). Trimming left V 5 bases short and J 5 bases short, with 15 bases between. This CDR3 spans 14 amino acids. This CDR3 reads CASSKGQPWETQYF. The CDR3 bases are TGTGCCAGCAGTAAAGGACAACCCTGGGAGACCCAGTACTTC.

V is TRBV24-1 and J is TRBJ1-5, with 8 bases that match TRBD1. This CDR3 comprises 18 residues. From germline, CDR1 is KGHDR and CDR2 SFDVKD. After removal of 10 bases from V and 2 bases from J, the junction contained 18 bases not matched to a gene. The CDR3 bases are TGTGCCACGCCAGACAGGGGAGAAGGGTTGGTAGGCAATCAGCCCCAGCATTTT. Its protein product is CATPDRGEGLVGNQPQHF.

The V and J genes are TRBV3-1 (or the pseudogene TRBV3-2) and TRBJ2-7; TRBD2 matches 8 bases. Germline lookup yields CDR1 LGHDT and CDR2 YNNKEL (reference sequence). This CDR3 has 15 amino acids. Germline trimming cut 0 bases from V and 6 bases from J; bases unmatched to any gene: 7. CDR3 residues: CASSQDPGLVREQYF. CDR3 sequence (DNA): TGTGCCAGCAGCCAAGACCCGGGACTAGTTCGCGAGCAGTACTTC.

This chain connects TRBV21-1 to TRBJ2-7; the DNA was not used to check the table's D call, TRBD2. TRBV21-1 corresponds to a pseudogene. The CDR3 runs 16 residues. CDR3: CASPCTSGSNSYEQYF. Here the CDR3 DNA reads TGTGCCAGCCCCTGTACTAGCGGGAGTAATTCCTACGAGCAGTACTTC.

The gene calls are TRBV10-3 and TRBJ2-7; possibly TRBD2 for D (5 bases). V was trimmed by 6 bases and J by 5 bases, leaving 17 bases between them. Germline values: CDR1 ENHRY, CDR2 SYGVKD. The CDR3 runs to 14 residues. The CDR3 region has the DNA TGTGCCATCAGGTCGGAAAGCGGCAATGACGAGCAGTACTTC. It translates to CAIRSESGNDEQYF.

The chain carries TRBV14 and TRBJ1-2; D is perhaps TRBD1 (6 bases). The CDR3 has 14 residues. Germline V CDR1 and CDR2: SGHDN, FVKESK. V dropped 0 bases and J dropped 8 bases, with 13 bases sitting between them. CDR3 amino acids: CASSQDRGARGYTF. In nucleotides, the CDR3 is TGTGCCAGCAGCCAAGATCGGGGGGCGAGAGGCTACACCTTC.

This clone was observed many times. The J gene is TRBJ1-4, the V gene TRBV19; perhaps TRBD1 as D (6 bases). Trimming shortened V by 5 bases and J by 7 bases, and 17 bases separated the two germline ends. The CDR3 loop spans 15 amino acids. Per germline, CDR1 LNHDA and CDR2 SQIVND (reference sequence). The CDR3 region is CASSPTGGAREKLFF. The DNA of the CDR3 is TGTGCCAGTAGTCCCACGGGGGGGGCGCGTGAAAAACTGTTTTTT.

The rearrangement uses TRBV28 and TRBJ2-3, with D perhaps matching TRBD2 (5 bases). Germline V gene data show CDR1 as MDHEN and CDR2 as SYDVKM. Deletions cut 7 bases from V and 2 bases from J, with 22 bases between. This CDR3 comprises 17 residues. The chain's CDR3 is CASTPTGDFRYTDTQYF. In DNA form, the CDR3 reads TGTGCCAGCACTCCAACCGGGGATTTCCGATACACAGATACGCAGTATTTT.

The rearrangement uses TRBV12-3 or TRBV12-4 and TRBJ2-3; no definite D call. The CDR3 sequence is 13 residues long. Deletions cut 5 bases from V and 0 bases from J, with 6 bases between. DNA for the CDR3: TGTGCCAGCAGTCGAGGTAGCACAGATACGCAGTATTTT. This codes for CASSRGSTDTQYF.

J is TRBJ2-7 and V is TRBV21-1; whether TRBD1, the table's D call, matches the DNA was not checked. TRBV21-1 is described as a pseudogene. The CDR3 has 15 residues. CDR3 nucleotide sequence: TGTGCCAGCAGCAGACGGGACAGGGAACTCTACGAGCAGTACTTC. Its translation is CASSRRDRELYEQYF.

The J gene is TRBJ2-3, the V gene TRBV28; D is unresolved. Trimming took 6 bases from V and 7 from J, leaving 11 bases between them. The CDR3 runs 12 residues. Germline values: CDR1 MDHEN, CDR2 SYDVKM. The CDR3 sequence is CASSESRYTQYF. The CDR3 nucleotides are TGTGCCAGCAGCGAGTCTCGCTATACGCAGTATTTT.

The genes are TRBV3-1 (or the pseudogene TRBV3-2) and TRBJ1-2; a weak D match, TRBD1 (5 bases). V was cut by 4 bases and J by 6 bases, with 21 bases left in between. The V gene's germline CDR1 is LGHDT and CDR2 YNNKEL (reference sequence). CDR3 length: 16 residues. The CDR3 is CASSPEGAQGLHGYTF. In DNA form, the CDR3 reads TGTGCCAGCAGCCCGGAAGGGGCTCAGGGTCTCCATGGCTACACCTTC.

The rearrangement links TRBV7-9 to TRBJ1-5; 7 positions agree with TRBD1. With V trimmed by 4 bases and J by 9 bases, 15 bases remained unmatched. Looked up from germline, CDR1 is SEHNR and CDR2 is FQNEAQ (reference sequence). The CDR3 covers 16 residues. DNA of the CDR3: TGTGCCAGCAGCTCGTCCGAGGGGGCAGCAAGTCTGCCCCAGCATTTT. Protein: CASSSSEGAASLPQHF.

The CDR3 DNA sequence: TGTGCCAGCCAGGGACAGGGTATTAACTATGGCTACACCTTC. This encodes CASQGQGINYGYTF. The chain has TRBV19 and TRBJ1-2, with 9 bases lining up with TRBD1. Unmatched junction bases numbered 6, after V lost 9 bases and J lost 1 base. Germline V gene data show CDR1 as LNHDA and CDR2 as SQIVND (reference sequence). The CDR3 sequence is 14 residues long.

This clone has a single count. The chain uses TRBV6-4 and TRBJ2-1; tentative D call: TRBD2 (6 bases). CDR1 and CDR2 (germline): MRHNA, SNTAGT. The CDR3 extends over 15 amino acids. V shed 8 bases and J shed 6 bases, with 20 bases lying between them. This CDR3 reads CASPPRLGGGNEQFF. The CDR3 DNA sequence: TGTGCCAGCCCCCCGAGACTGGGAGGCGGCAATGAGCAGTTCTTC.

The rearrangement uses TRBV19 and TRBJ2-1, with D tentatively TRBD1 (5 bases). Trimming shortened V by 6 bases and J by 9 bases, and 21 bases separated the two germline ends. The germline V gene encodes CDR1 LNHDA and CDR2 SQIVND (reference sequence). The CDR3 has 15 residues. The CDR3 sequence: CASSKDKDPFSEQFF. CDR3 in DNA: TGTGCCAGTAGCAAGGACAAGGATCCGTTCAGTGAGCAGTTCTTC.

This sequence joins TRBV9 and TRBJ2-3, with D possibly being TRBD2 (6 bases). CDR1 and CDR2 (germline): SGDLS, YYNGEE. Trimming removed 0 bases from V and 3 bases from J, with 11 bases in between. CDR3 length: 15 residues. This chain's CDR3 is CASSVVPGSTDTQYF. The DNA of the CDR3 is TGTGCCAGCAGCGTAGTTCCCGGGAGTACAGATACGCAGTATTTT.

This clone was seen only once. The chain uses TRBV28 and TRBJ2-5, with D perhaps TRBD2 (6 bases). This CDR3 is built from 15 residues. Germline CDR1 MDHEN, CDR2 SYDVKM. Deletions cut 6 bases from V and 1 base from J, with 15 bases between. This chain's CDR3 is CASSDLTGGQETQYF. The CDR3, as DNA: TGTGCCAGCAGCGATCTTACCGGGGGCCAAGAGACCCAGTACTTC.

The chain combines TRBV4-2 with TRBJ2-7; 10 bases match TRBD2. With V trimmed by 0 bases and J by 3 bases, 5 bases remained unmatched. In germline, CDR1 is LGHNA, CDR2 YNFKEQ. This CDR3 is 16 amino acids long. CDR3 DNA: TGTGCCAGCAGCCAAGAGCTACTAGCGGGGATCTACGAGCAGTACTTC. Encoded protein: CASSQELLAGIYEQYF.